This is a list of T cell receptor beta chains from one sample in a study of shared clonotypes between healthy human individuals. Generated by immunoSEQ multiplex PCR, the TCRdb table keeps only in-frame clones and is missing some. Among about 1 million clones, roughly 80% were seen once, and the ten largest hold 1.4% to 1.5%. Input material: memory CD4+ T cells sorted from blood. Every receptor here comes from a man aged 18 to 30 in good health. The CDR3 runs from the conserved cysteine through the conserved F or W. Clone size is not always given. Where it is, it says once, few, many or a class for expanded clones.

TRBJ2-1,TRBV7-9,.,CASSTDGNNEQFF
TRBJ2-6,TRBV5-6,.,CASSSGGSGISGANVLTF
TRBJ2-5,TRBV30,.,CAWSGTSVKETQYF
TRBJ1-1,TRBV5-5,few,CASSLWGSSTEAFF
TRBJ2-1,TRBV25-1,.,CASSLWDEQFF
TRBJ1-1,TRBV6-6,.,CASSWSRDPTEAFF
TRBJ2-3,TRBV30,.,CAWSLNPGGGTDTQYF
TRBJ2-1,TRBV7-9,.,CASSPARRAGEQFF
TRBJ1-1,TRBV7-8,.,CASSFQGGTEAFF
TRBJ2-3,TRBV5-1,.,CASSFNQDTQYF
TRBJ1-1,TRBV11-1,.,CASSLVTPNTEAFF
TRBJ1-2,TRBV30,.,CAFAQGTGGYTF
TRBJ2-5,TRBV5-1,.,CASSSVGGEQETQYF
TRBJ2-7,TRBV5-1,.,CASSLGQGGKDNEQYF
TRBJ2-2,TRBV19,.,CASIQYFGSTGELFF
TRBJ2-3,TRBV30,.,CAWSGGGSTDTQYF
TRBJ2-3,TRBV9,.,CASSARWRADTQYF
TRBJ2-7,TRBV10-3,.,CAASGLRSYEQYF